The T cell receptor (beta chain) described here comes from a study of identical twins. In its sample, this clonotype was seen many times. What it recognizes is unknown. One entry per CDR3 protein, called by TCRdb with MiXCR from the 5' RACE reads. The sample lists under 350,000 distinct CDR3 sequences; roughly 8.6% were seen once. Study-wide results and limits: Conclusions relied on cross-sectional statistical analysis, not following the same donors.

The germline gives CDR1 SGHTA, CDR2 FQGNSA. The ends were cut back, 0 bases at V and 2 bases at J, with 10 bases in the middle. CDR3 length: 15 residues. The sample was also reused in another study, on yellow fever vaccine responses in identical twins.

This TCR was recovered from a young woman in good health. The J gene is TRBJ1-2, the V gene TRBV7-2; D might be TRBD1 (6 bases). Sequenced material: CD8+ T cells sorted from blood. As DNA, the CDR3 is TGTGCCAGCAGCTTAGCGGGACAAGAAAACTATGGCTACACCTTC. Its protein is CASSLAGQENYGYTF. Combining the CDR3 with reference TRBV7-2 and TRBJ1-2 gives the whole variable domain GAGVSQSPSNKVTEKGKDVELRCDPISGHTALYWYRQSLGQGLEFLIYFQGNSAPDKSGLPSDRFSAERTGGSVSTLTIQRTQQEDSAVYLCASSLAGQENYGYTFGSGTRLTVV.